This T cell receptor beta chain came from a study of response to subunit inactivated influenza vaccine. TCRdb re-derived calls from the RT-PCR reads in MiXCR, one entry per CDR3 protein. The sample lists more than 550,000 distinct CDR3 sequences; 10% to 12% were seen once. The CDR3 is 14 amino acids. The V gene lost 7 bases and the J gene lost 0 bases, with 10 bases spanning the gap. Germline V gene lookup returns CDR1 SNHLY and CDR2 FYNNEI. Only a few counts were recorded for this clonotype. The same sample was also used in a study of T cells expressing NK-cell markers. This second study says: 5'RACE template switching with UMIs produced the TCR beta cDNA. From sorted CD3+CD56+NKG2C+, CD3+CD56+NKG2C- and CD3+CD56-NKG2C+ T cells came the TCR beta repertoires.

The chain is built from TRBV2 and TRBJ1-5, with D perhaps matching TRBD1 (6 bases). The sample in question was PBMCs from blood, obtained on the day of vaccination. The TCR comes from a man aged 50-59 years who received an inactivated influenza vaccine. In nucleotides, the CDR3 is TGTGCCAGCACTCCACAGGGTAGCAATCAGCCCCAGCATTTT. Its translation: CASTPQGSNQPQHF.